These T cell receptor beta chains were read from a single sample in a study of blood T cells in healthy people across ages. TCRdb re-analysed the 5' RACE reads in MiXCR, keeping a single row per CDR3 protein. The sample shows some 780,000 distinct CDR3 sequences, roughly three fifths of them seen only once. The sample taken for sequencing was blood. These TCRs come from a man between 35 and 55 years old in good health. Both conserved end residues are part of each CDR3. A D gene is named only where the DNA matches it firmly. Clone sizes are given selectively: once, few, many, or a class where the clone is expanded.

v_call,j_call,d_call,clone_size,cdr3_nt,cdr3_aa
TRBV20-1,TRBJ1-4,TRBD1,NA,TGCAGTGCTACGACAGGGGGAGCAGAAAAACTGTTTTTT,CSATTGGAEKLFF
TRBV13,TRBJ2-7,NA,few,TGTGCCAGCAGCTTAGGTGACATGGGCTACGAGCAGTACTTC,CASSLGDMGYEQYF
TRBV27,TRBJ2-1,TRBD1,NA,TGTGCCAGCAGGGACAGGGGTTCCGGTGAGCAGTTCTTC,CASRDRGSGEQFF
TRBV7-2,TRBJ1-2,NA,NA,TGTGCCAGCAGCTCGCGTATGATAAACTATGGCTACACCTTC,CASSSRMINYGYTF
TRBV25-1,TRBJ1-2,NA,NA,TGTGCCAGCAGTGAGGTCTCAAGCAGTAACTATGGCTACACCTTC,CASSEVSSSNYGYTF
TRBV20-1,TRBJ2-5,TRBD2,NA,TGCAGTGCCATATACCCGACTAGCGGGGAAGAGACCCAGTACTTC,CSAIYPTSGEETQYF
TRBV10-2,TRBJ2-3,NA,NA,TGCGCCAGCAGTGATTTGAGGGCAGATACGCAGTATTTT,CASSDLRADTQYF
TRBV12-3/TRBV12-4,TRBJ1-4,NA,NA,TGTGCCAGCAGGGGGACTTACGCTGAAAAACTGTTTTTT,CASRGTYAEKLFF
TRBV15,TRBJ2-6,NA,NA,TGTGCCACCAGCAGAGTTTCTGGGGCCAGCGTCCTGACTTTC,CATSRVSGASVLTF
TRBV7-2,TRBJ1-2,TRBD1,NA,TGTGCCAGCAGCCCCTCGTCCGGGACAGCGCAAAACGTCTACACCTTC,CASSPSSGTAQNVYTF
TRBV18,TRBJ1-2,TRBD1,NA,TGTGCCAGCTCACCGATGACAGGGTCCTATGGCTACACCTTC,CASSPMTGSYGYTF
TRBV20-1,TRBJ1-2,NA,NA,TGCAGTGCTAGACGGGCGCCCCCACTGCGCTCTGGCTACACCTTC,CSARRAPPLRSGYTF
TRBV20-1,TRBJ2-1,TRBD2,NA,TGCAGTGCACGACGGGGCGGGGGGCCTTCCTACAATGAGCAGTTCTTC,CSARRGGGPSYNEQFF
TRBV4-2,TRBJ1-3,NA,NA,TGTGCCAGCCGAAGGGACCGACAATTCTCTGGAAACACCATATATTTT,CASRRDRQFSGNTIYF
TRBV27,TRBJ1-2,NA,NA,TGTGCCAGCAGTTCTTTGGCGGGAGGGACCGGGTACGGTTATGGCTACACCTTC,CASSSLAGGTGYGYGYTF
TRBV12-3/TRBV12-4,TRBJ2-7,NA,few,TGTGCCAGCAGTCGGGACTTAAATCCCCTGGCCTACGAGCAGTACTTC,CASSRDLNPLAYEQYF
TRBV28,TRBJ2-5,TRBD1,NA,TGTGCCAGCAGTCCGACAGGGGGCGGGTTTGGGACCCAGTACTTC,CASSPTGGGFGTQYF
TRBV7-7,TRBJ2-7,NA,few,TGTGCCAGCAGCTTACAGCACAGATGTGGCGAGCAGTACTTC,CASSLQHRCGEQYF
TRBV7-2,TRBJ2-5,NA,NA,TGTGCCAGCTCTAGGGGGAGGCAAGAGACCCAGTACTTC,CASSRGRQETQYF
TRBV7-3,TRBJ2-6,NA,NA,TGTGCCAGCTCGGCGGGTAGGGGGGCCAGGCATGGGGCCAACGTCCTGACTTTC,CASSAGRGARHGANVLTF
TRBV12-3/TRBV12-4,TRBJ1-2,TRBD1,NA,TGTGCCAGCAGTCAGACAGGGGGATCCCATAACTATGGCTACACCTTC,CASSQTGGSHNYGYTF
TRBV29-1,TRBJ1-4,NA,few,TGCAGCGTTTGGGAAAGGGGGACTAATGAAAAACTGTTTTTT,CSVWERGTNEKLFF
TRBV6-2/TRBV6-3,TRBJ2-7,TRBD2,once,TGTGCCAGCAGGTTCGGGACAGGGACTAGCGGGCTCTCCTACGAGCAGTACTTC,CASRFGTGTSGLSYEQYF